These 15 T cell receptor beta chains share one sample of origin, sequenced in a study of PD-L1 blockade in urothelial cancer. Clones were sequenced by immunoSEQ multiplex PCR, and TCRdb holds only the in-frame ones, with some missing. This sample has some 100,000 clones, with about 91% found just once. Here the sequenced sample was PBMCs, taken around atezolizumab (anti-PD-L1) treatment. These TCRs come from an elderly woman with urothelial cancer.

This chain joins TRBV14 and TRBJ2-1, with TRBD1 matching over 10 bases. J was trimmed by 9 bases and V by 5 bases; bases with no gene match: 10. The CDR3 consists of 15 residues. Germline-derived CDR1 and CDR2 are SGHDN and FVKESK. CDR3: CASSTGTGVFGEQFF. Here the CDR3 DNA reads TGTGCCAGCAGCACCGGGACAGGGGTTTTCGGTGAGCAGTTCTTC.

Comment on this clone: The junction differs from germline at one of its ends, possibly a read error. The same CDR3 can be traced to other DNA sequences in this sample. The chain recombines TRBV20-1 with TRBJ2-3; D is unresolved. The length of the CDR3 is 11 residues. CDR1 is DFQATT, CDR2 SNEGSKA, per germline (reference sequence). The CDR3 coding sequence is TGCAGTGCTAGGGGCACCGATACGCAGTATTTT. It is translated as CSARGTDTQYF.

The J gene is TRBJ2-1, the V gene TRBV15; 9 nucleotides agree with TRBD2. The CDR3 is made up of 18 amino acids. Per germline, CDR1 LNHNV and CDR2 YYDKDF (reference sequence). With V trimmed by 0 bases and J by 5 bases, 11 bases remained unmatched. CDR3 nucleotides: TGTGCCACCAGCAGAGACGCTGGTGCGCTAGCGGGACACAATGAGCAGTTCTTC. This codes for CATSRDAGALAGHNEQFF.

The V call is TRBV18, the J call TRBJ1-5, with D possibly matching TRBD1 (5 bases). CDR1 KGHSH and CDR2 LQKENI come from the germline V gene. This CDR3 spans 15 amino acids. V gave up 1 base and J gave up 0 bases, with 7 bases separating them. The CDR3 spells CASSPQGNSNQPQHF. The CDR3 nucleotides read TGTGCCAGCTCACCACAGGGGAATAGCAATCAGCCCCAGCATTTT.

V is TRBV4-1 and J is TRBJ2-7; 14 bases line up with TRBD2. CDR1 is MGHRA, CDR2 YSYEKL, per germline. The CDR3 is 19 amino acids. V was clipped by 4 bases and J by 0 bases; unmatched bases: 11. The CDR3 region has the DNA TGCGCCAGCAGCCCCTCAAGTCCAGGGACTAGCGGGAGCTCCTACGAGCAGTACTTC. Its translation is CASSPSSPGTSGSSYEQYF.

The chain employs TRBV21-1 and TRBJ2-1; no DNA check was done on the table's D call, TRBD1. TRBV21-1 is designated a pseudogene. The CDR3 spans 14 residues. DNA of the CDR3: TGTGCCAGCAGCCTGGGCGAGACAACCAATGAGCAGTTCTTC. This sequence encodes CASSLGETTNEQFF.

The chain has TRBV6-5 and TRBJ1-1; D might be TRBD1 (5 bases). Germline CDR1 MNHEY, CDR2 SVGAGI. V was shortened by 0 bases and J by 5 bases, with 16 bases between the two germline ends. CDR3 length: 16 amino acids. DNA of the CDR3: TGTGCCAGCAGTTACTCGCTTCGCGGGGGGGGGACTGAAGCTTTCTTT. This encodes CASSYSLRGGGTEAFF.

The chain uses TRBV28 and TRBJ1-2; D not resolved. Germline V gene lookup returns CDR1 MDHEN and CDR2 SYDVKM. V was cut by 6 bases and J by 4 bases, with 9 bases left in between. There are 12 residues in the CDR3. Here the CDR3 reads CASRVSGYGYTF. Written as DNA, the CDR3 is TGTGCCAGCAGGGTATCGGGCTATGGCTACACCTTC.

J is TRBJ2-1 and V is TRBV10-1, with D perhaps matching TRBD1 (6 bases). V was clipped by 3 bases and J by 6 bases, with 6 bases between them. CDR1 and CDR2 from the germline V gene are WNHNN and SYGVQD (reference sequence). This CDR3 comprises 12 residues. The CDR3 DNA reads TGCGCCAGCAGTGACAGGGGCAATGAGCAGTTCTTC. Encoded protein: CASSDRGNEQFF.

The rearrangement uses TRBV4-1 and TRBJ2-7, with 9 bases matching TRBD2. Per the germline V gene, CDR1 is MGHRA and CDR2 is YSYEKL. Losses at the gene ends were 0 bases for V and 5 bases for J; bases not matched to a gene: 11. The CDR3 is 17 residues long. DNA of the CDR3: TGCGCCAGCAGCCAAGATCCCCCCGGAGCGGGAGGCCACGAGCAGTACTTC. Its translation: CASSQDPPGAGGHEQYF.

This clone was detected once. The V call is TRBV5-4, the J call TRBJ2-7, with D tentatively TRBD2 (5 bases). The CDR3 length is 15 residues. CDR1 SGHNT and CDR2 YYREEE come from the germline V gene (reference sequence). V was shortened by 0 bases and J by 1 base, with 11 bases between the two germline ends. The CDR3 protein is CASSLDPGISYEQYF. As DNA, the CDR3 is TGTGCCAGCAGCTTGGATCCCGGGATTTCCTACGAGCAGTACTTC.

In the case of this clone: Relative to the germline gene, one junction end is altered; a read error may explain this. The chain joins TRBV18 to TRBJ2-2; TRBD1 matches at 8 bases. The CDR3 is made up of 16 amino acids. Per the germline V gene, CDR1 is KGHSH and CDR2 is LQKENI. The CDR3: CASSPVDRGISGEPFF. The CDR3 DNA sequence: TGTGCCAGCTCACCAGTAGACAGGGGAATTTCCGGGGAGCCGTTTTTT.

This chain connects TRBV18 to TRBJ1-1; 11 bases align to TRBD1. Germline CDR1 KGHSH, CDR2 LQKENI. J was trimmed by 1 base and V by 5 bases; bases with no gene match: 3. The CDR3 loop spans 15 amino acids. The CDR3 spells CASSFGQGANTEAFF. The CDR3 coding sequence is TGTGCCAGCTCATTTGGACAGGGGGCGAACACTGAAGCTTTCTTT.

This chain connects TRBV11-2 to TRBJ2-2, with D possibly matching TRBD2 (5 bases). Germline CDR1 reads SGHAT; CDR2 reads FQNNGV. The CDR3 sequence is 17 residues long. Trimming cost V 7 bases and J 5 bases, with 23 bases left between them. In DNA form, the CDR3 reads TGTGCCAGCACCAAATACCCCCAGTTCGGGAATACCGGGGAGCTGTTTTTT. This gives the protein CASTKYPQFGNTGELFF.

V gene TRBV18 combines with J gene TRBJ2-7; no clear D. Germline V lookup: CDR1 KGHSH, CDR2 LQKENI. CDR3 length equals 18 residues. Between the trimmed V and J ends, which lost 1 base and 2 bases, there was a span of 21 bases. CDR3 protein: CASSPRPLRIAAAYEQYF. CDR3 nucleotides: TGTGCCAGCTCACCACGGCCTCTTCGCATAGCAGCAGCCTACGAGCAGTACTTC.